The next 19 T cell receptor beta chains were all read from a single sample in a study of blood T cell repertoires in COVID-19. TCRdb's copy holds only in-frame clones and misses some; the assay was immunoSEQ multiplex PCR. The sample records a few hundred thousand clones, about 87% being singletons. The sample comprised PBMCs or T cells enriched from blood (not recorded which). The origin of the receptors is a woman aged 18-29 years who had recovered from COVID-19.

The V call is TRBV6-5, the J call TRBJ1-3; D not resolved. Per germline, CDR1 MNHEY and CDR2 SVGAGI. Trimming cost V 5 bases and J 4 bases, with 6 bases left between them. CDR3 size: 12 residues. This chain's CDR3 is CASSNTGNTIYF. Written as DNA, the CDR3 is TGTGCCAGCAGTAACACCGGAAACACCATATATTTT.

V usage is TRBV6-2 or TRBV6-3 and J usage is TRBJ2-3; the match to TRBD2 covers 11 bases. The trim removed 5 bases at V and 0 bases at J, leaving 4 bases unmatched. CDR3 length: 16 amino acids. The germline V gene encodes CDR1 MNHEY and CDR2 SVGEGT. CDR3 loop: CASSRLAGPSTDTQYF. CDR3 DNA sequence: TGTGCCAGCAGTAGACTAGCGGGGCCAAGCACAGATACGCAGTATTTT.

V and J are TRBV2 and TRBJ1-5; D gene ambiguous. CDR1 and CDR2 (germline): SNHLY, FYNNEI. With 4 bases removed from V and 1 base from J, the gap between germline ends came to 5 bases. This CDR3 region has 13 residues. As DNA, the CDR3 is TGTGCCAGCAGTGGAGAGAGCAATCAGCCCCAGCATTTT. As protein: CASSGESNQPQHF.

This clone was counted a few times. The gene calls are TRBV4-2 and TRBJ2-3, with 9 bases matching TRBD2. After removal of 2 bases from V and 1 base from J, the junction contained 4 bases not matched to a gene. Germline loops: CDR1 LGHNA, CDR2 YNFKEQ. The CDR3 consists of 16 residues. CDR3 sequence reads: CASSQSVAGGTDTQYF. Here the CDR3 DNA reads TGTGCCAGCAGCCAATCTGTAGCGGGGGGCACAGATACGCAGTATTTT.

The count of this clone is one. V is TRBV12-3 or TRBV12-4 and J is TRBJ1-1; D unresolved. Trimming left V 5 bases short and J 4 bases short, with 11 bases between. The CDR3 runs to 13 residues. The CDR3 loop is CASSPQPGTEAFF. The CDR3 DNA sequence: TGTGCCAGCAGTCCACAACCGGGCACTGAAGCTTTCTTT.

This rearrangement joins TRBV9 to TRBJ1-2, with 7 bases lining up with TRBD1. The CDR3 loop spans 14 amino acids. The germline V gene has CDR1 SGDLS and CDR2 YYNGEE. With V trimmed by 3 bases and J by 3 bases, 5 bases remained unmatched. In nucleotides, the CDR3 is TGTGCCAGCAGCGCCTCCACAGGGGACTATGGCTACACCTTC. It yields the protein CASSASTGDYGYTF.

The gene calls are TRBV7-9 and TRBJ1-1; tentatively, D is TRBD1 (5 bases). Germline-derived CDR1 and CDR2 are SEHNR and FQNEAQ (reference sequence). Trimming stripped 2 bases from V and 5 bases from J, with 12 bases between. This CDR3 contains 14 residues. The CDR3, as DNA: TGTGCCAGCAGCTTATCGGCAGGGACTACTGAAGCTTTCTTT. Translating gives CASSLSAGTTEAFF. The variable domain in full, completed from reference TRBV7-9 and TRBJ1-1, reads DTGVSQNPRHKITKRGQNVTFRCDPISEHNRLYWYRQTLGQGPEFLTYFQNEAQLEKSRLLSDRFSAERPKGSFSTLEIQRTEQGDSAMYLCASSLSAGTTEAFFGQGTRLTVV.

This rearrangement joins TRBV4-3 to TRBJ2-7; D possibly corresponds to TRBD2 (7 bases). V lost 0 bases and J 3 bases, leaving 15 bases between the germline ends. Germline V CDR1 and CDR2: LGHNA, YSLEER. The CDR3 is 16 amino acids. CDR3 region: CASSQDGRGRVYEQYF. The CDR3 region has the DNA TGCGCCAGCAGCCAAGACGGGCGGGGGCGGGTCTACGAGCAGTACTTC.

In DNA, the CDR3 is TGTGCCATCAGGTACCGAGGCACCGGGGAGCTGTTTTTT. Protein product: CAIRYRGTGELFF. The rearrangement links TRBV10-3 to TRBJ2-2; no clear D. The CDR3 is made up of 13 amino acids. Trimming pared 6 bases from V and 4 bases from J, leaving 9 bases between. CDR1 ENHRY and CDR2 SYGVKD come from the germline V gene.

The rearrangement links TRBV7-6 to TRBJ1-3; weak D call: TRBD1 (6 bases). Germline-derived CDR1 and CDR2 are SGHVS and FNYEAQ. Trimming shortened V by 5 bases and J by 0 bases, and 23 bases separated the two germline ends. The CDR3 extends over 19 amino acids. CDR3 in amino acids: CASSARSRTDDFSGNTIYF. The CDR3 coding sequence is TGTGCCAGCAGCGCCCGATCAAGGACAGACGACTTCTCTGGAAACACCATATATTTT.

The V and J genes are TRBV27 and TRBJ2-4, with a tentative D call TRBD2 (5 bases). CDR1 and CDR2 from the germline V gene are MNHEY and SMNVEV (reference sequence). Trimming shortened V by 5 bases and J by 10 bases, and 15 bases separated the two germline ends. The CDR3 has 13 amino acids. CDR3 in amino acids: CASSPSGPGIQYF. Here the CDR3 DNA reads TGTGCCAGCAGTCCCTCGGGCCCGGGGATTCAGTACTTC.

The chain employs TRBV5-5 and TRBJ1-2; TRBD1 aligns across 7 bases. Unmatched junction bases numbered 12, after V lost 2 bases and J lost 5 bases. The germline gives CDR1 SGHKS, CDR2 YYEKEE (reference sequence). This CDR3 has 16 amino acids. The chain's CDR3 is CASSFDRAEQRYGYTF. DNA for the CDR3: TGTGCCAGCAGCTTCGACAGGGCCGAGCAGAGGTATGGCTACACCTTC.

V and J are TRBV4-1 and TRBJ2-5, with 9 nucleotides matching TRBD1. V dropped 0 bases and J dropped 5; count of bases not matched to a gene: 13. There are 18 residues in the CDR3. CDR1 and CDR2 from the germline V gene are MGHRA and YSYEKL. The CDR3 DNA reads as TGCGCCAGCAGCCAAGAAGGCGGGCGCGGGACAGGGTTGGAGACCCAGTACTTC. Protein: CASSQEGGRGTGLETQYF.

The V and J genes are TRBV5-6 and TRBJ1-3; D might be TRBD1 (5 bases). With 6 bases removed from V and 4 bases from J, the gap between germline ends came to 20 bases. The length of the CDR3 is 16 residues. Looked up from germline, CDR1 is SGHDT and CDR2 is YYEEEE. CDR3 DNA sequence: TGTGCCAGCAAAAACTCCCTGGGGCGGCCGGGAAACACCATATATTTT. This sequence encodes CASKNSLGRPGNTIYF. The full variable domain, rest sourced from reference TRBV5-6 and TRBJ1-3, is DAGVTQSPTHLIKTRGQQVTLRCSPKSGHDTVSWYQQALGQGPQFIFQYYEEEERQRGNFPDRFSGHQFPNYSSELNVNALLLGDSALYLCASKNSLGRPGNTIYFGEGSWLTVV.

This chain joins TRBV5-1 and TRBJ1-6, with 7 bases fitting TRBD1. The ends lost 4 bases at V and 7 bases at J; junction bases unmatched: 11. Germline loops: CDR1 SGHRS, CDR2 YFSETQ. This CDR3 has 16 amino acids. For the CDR3, the DNA is TGCGCCAGCAGCATTCTTCCGGGACAGCAAAATTCACCCCTCCACTTT. Protein product: CASSILPGQQNSPLHF.

CDR3 region: CASSVVGGTGELFF. For the CDR3, the DNA is TGTGCCAGCAGCGTAGTGGGGGGCACCGGGGAGCTGTTTTTT. This rearrangement joins TRBV9 to TRBJ2-2, with D perhaps TRBD2 (6 bases). Germline values: CDR1 SGDLS, CDR2 YYNGEE. This CDR3 is built from 14 residues. V gave up 0 bases and J gave up 4 bases, with 7 bases separating them.

The chain has TRBV19 and TRBJ1-6; 9 nucleotides align to TRBD1. This CDR3 comprises 15 residues. Unmatched junction bases numbered 8, after V lost 5 bases and J lost 9 bases. Germline V gives CDR1 LNHDA, CDR2 SQIVND (reference sequence). The CDR3 loop is CASSAPPTGGSPLHF. For the CDR3, the DNA is TGTGCCAGTAGTGCCCCCCCGACAGGGGGTTCACCCCTCCACTTT.

This chain joins TRBV6-2 or TRBV6-3 and TRBJ2-7; D gene uncertain. V was pared by 2 bases and J by 4 bases, with 15 bases between. Germline V gives CDR1 MNHEY, CDR2 SVGEGT. The length of the CDR3 is 15 residues. The CDR3 DNA is TGTGCCAGCAGTTACGGTGGCAGGTTCAGTTACGAGCAGTACTTC. It is translated as CASSYGGRFSYEQYF.

The chain has TRBV14 and TRBJ1-1, with 10 bases identical to TRBD1. The CDR3 has 15 residues. J was trimmed by 5 bases and V by 3 bases; bases with no gene match: 6. The germline gives CDR1 SGHDN, CDR2 FVKESK. The CDR3 protein is CASSQRGQGITEAFF. In DNA form, the CDR3 reads TGTGCCAGCAGCCAGAGGGGACAGGGGATTACTGAAGCTTTCTTT.